The 3 T cell receptor beta chains below come from one sample, sequenced in a study of metastatic and nonmetastatic thyroid tumors. Patients were all untreated before their thyroid surgery. TCRdb re-called clones via MiXCR from the PCR reads. The table has roughly 13,000 clones, approximately 25% seen once. What was sequenced was tumor tissue. Every receptor here comes from a female donor with papillary thyroid cancer or a benign thyroid nodule (not recorded which). Some clones in this sample may be carry-over from other donors' samples.

This clone counts as medium-sized. The CDR3 loop is CASIKGWDTEAFF. CDR3 sequence (DNA): TGTGCCAGCATCAAGGGCTGGGACACTGAAGCTTTCTTT. The chain has TRBV6-1 and TRBJ1-1; D unresolved. The CDR3 contains 13 residues. Looked up from germline, CDR1 is MNHNS and CDR2 is SASEGT. The ends were cut back, 7 bases at V and 3 bases at J, with 12 bases in the middle.

This clone was found many times. At one end, the junction sequence differs from germline, possibly due to a read error. Other nucleotide sequences in the sample specify the same CDR3. This chain's CDR3 is CSAREDGPGGKLFF. The DNA for the CDR3 is TGCAGTGCTAGAGAGGACGGTCCAGGGGGAAAACTGTTTTTC. V is TRBV20-1 and J is TRBJ1-4, with 7 bases fitting TRBD1. Germline V gives CDR1 DFQATT, CDR2 SNEGSKA (reference sequence). CDR3 size: 14 residues.

Only a few counts were recorded for this clone. Germline is not matched at one junction end, which may reflect a read error. The chain carries TRBV6-1 and TRBJ1-3; unclear D gene. The CDR3 loop spans 13 amino acids. Per the germline V gene, CDR1 is MNHNS and CDR2 is SASEGT. CDR3 region: CSSSEGLCNTIYF. The CDR3 nucleotides read TGTTCCAGCAGTGAAGGGCTGTGTAACACCATATATTTT.